The sequence of this TCR beta chain was determined in a study of early T cells in non-severe SARS-CoV-2 infection. Study-level results: In VDJdb matching, anti-spike CD8 responses were favored while private and CD4 specificities went missing.

The J segment lost 10 bases and the V segment lost 5 bases, leaving 15 bases of the junction unmatched. This CDR3 spans 16 amino acids. CDR1 GTSNPN and CDR2 SVGIG come from the germline V gene (reference sequence). A word on this clonotype: Its matching antigen is unknown.

TCRdb used MiXCR to reprocess the 5' RACE reads, holding one entry per CDR3 protein. The profile shows fewer than 120,000 distinct CDR3 sequences, roughly 13% of them singletons. The gene calls are TRBV30 and TRBJ1-6; 9 nucleotides line up with TRBD1. This TCR came from an adult who was a healthcare worker with PCR-confirmed SARS-CoV-2 infection or an uninfected control (not recorded which). The material was whole blood, obtained at baseline. CDR3 nucleotide sequence: TGTGCCTGGGGAACCGGAGGACAGGGGACAATCTCACCCCTCCACTTT. Protein: CAWGTGGQGTISPLHF.